These 9 T cell receptor beta chains were all obtained from the same sample, sequenced in a study of T cell responses to AZD1222 COVID-19 vaccine. Measured with immunoSEQ multiplex PCR; TCRdb has only the in-frame clones, and not every one. This table holds 180,000 or so clones, about 93% found once. Sample: peripheral blood, taken 28 days after the second AZD1222 dose. Source of these receptors: an adult who received the AZD1222 COVID-19 vaccine.

V usage is TRBV28 and J usage is TRBJ2-7, with D possibly being TRBD2 (7 bases). The CDR3 spans 13 residues. The V gene lost 5 bases and the J gene lost 4 bases, with 12 bases spanning the gap. Germline V CDR1 and CDR2: MDHEN, SYDVKM. CDR3 sequence reads: CASSQQGGYEQYF. For the CDR3, the DNA is TGTGCCAGCAGTCAACAGGGAGGGTACGAGCAGTACTTC.

To note about this clone: Other DNA sequences within the sample encode an identical CDR3. This chain uses TRBV5-4 with TRBJ2-7, with D uncertain. The CDR3 is 12 amino acids. The V and J ends lost 3 bases and 1 base respectively, with 5 bases between them. Germline CDR1 and CDR2: SGHNT and YYREEE (reference sequence). The CDR3: CASSSESYEQYF. As DNA, the CDR3 is TGTGCCAGCAGCTCCGAATCCTACGAGCAGTACTTC.

This chain connects TRBV4-2 to TRBJ2-7; D uncertain. Germline CDR1 LGHNA, CDR2 YNFKEQ. The CDR3 sequence is 16 residues long. Trimming shortened V by 0 bases and J by 4 bases, and 16 bases separated the two germline ends. The CDR3 spells CASSQDVPQDGYEQYF. CDR3 DNA sequence: TGTGCCAGCAGCCAAGACGTCCCACAAGACGGGTACGAGCAGTACTTC.

The rearrangement links TRBV5-4 to TRBJ1-6; the D gene is possibly TRBD1 (5 bases). The CDR3 loop spans 14 amino acids. From germline, CDR1 is SGHNT and CDR2 YYREEE (reference sequence). With 4 bases removed from V and 7 bases from J, the gap between germline ends came to 12 bases. The CDR3 loop reads CASSVDNLNSPLHF. The DNA for the CDR3 is TGTGCCAGCAGCGTGGACAACTTAAATTCACCCCTCCACTTT.

V and J are TRBV2 and TRBJ1-5; TRBD1 matches 8 bases. V shed 6 bases, J shed 2 bases, and the junction held 6 bases outside the gene matches. The CDR3 is made up of 15 amino acids. Germline CDR1 and CDR2: SNHLY and FYNNEI. The CDR3 reads CASRETGVGNQPQHF. In nucleotides, the CDR3 is TGTGCCAGCAGAGAGACAGGGGTTGGCAATCAGCCCCAGCATTTT.

The chain is built from TRBV6-1 and TRBJ1-5; 9 bases align to TRBD1. The CDR3 spans 16 residues. V lost 4 bases and J lost 0; bases outside the gene matches: 4. CDR1 is MNHNS and CDR2 is SASEGT in the germline V gene. The CDR3 protein is CASSARTGDSNQPQHF. The CDR3 DNA follows: TGTGCCAGCAGTGCCCGGACAGGGGATAGCAATCAGCCCCAGCATTTT.

The CDR3 loop is CASSQGSSGIVNEQFF. The DNA for the CDR3 is TGCGCCAGCAGCCAAGGATCTAGCGGGATTGTAAATGAGCAGTTCTTC. The chain is built from TRBV4-1 and TRBJ2-1; 9 bases map to TRBD2. The CDR3 sequence is 16 residues long. Germline CDR1 reads MGHRA; CDR2 reads YSYEKL. Germline trimming cut 1 base from V and 7 bases from J; bases unmatched to any gene: 8.

This chain links TRBV6-5 with TRBJ1-5, with 7 bases lining up with TRBD1. The CDR3 loop spans 15 amino acids. The germline CDR1 and CDR2 sequences are MNHEY and SVGAGI. V lost 6 bases and J lost 3; bases outside the gene matches: 8. The CDR3 sequence is CASSISGGNNQPQHF. Written as DNA, the CDR3 is TGTGCCAGCAGCATCTCAGGGGGTAACAATCAGCCCCAGCATTTT.

V usage is TRBV6-5 and J usage is TRBJ1-1; no definite D call. The CDR3 runs to 13 residues. The germline gives CDR1 MNHEY, CDR2 SVGAGI. V was clipped by 2 bases and J by 1 base, with 5 bases between them. The CDR3: CASSYTGNTEAFF. CDR3 in DNA: TGTGCCAGCAGTTACACGGGGAACACTGAAGCTTTCTTT.